This TCR beta chain was documented in a study of blood T cell repertoires in COVID-19. Turning to the study itself: Samples representing acute and convalescent COVID-19 were sourced from the United States, Italy and Spain. T cells, B-cell-depleted T cells, or PBMCs provided the cDNA or gDNA that served as material.

The authors' processing: Nucleated cell counts were estimated from reference gene primer amplification. Sequenced by immunoSEQ multiplex PCR; TCRdb stores in-frame clones only, minus some. V, J and clone size are taken as reported in that table, and D and trimming were inferred from the DNA itself. Of over 65,000 clones in the sample, 81% were seen once. The CDR3 length is 12 residues. Germline CDR1 reads MNHEY; CDR2 reads SMNVEV (reference sequence). Trimming pared 0 bases from V and 8 bases from J, leaving 7 bases between. The receptor was isolated from a human donor in a cohort sampled during active COVID-19. The rearrangement joins TRBV27 to TRBJ1-1; D perhaps matches TRBD1 (6 bases). The source material was peripheral blood. DNA of the CDR3: TGTGCCAGCAGTTTATCCGGGACAGAAGCTTTCTTT. This translates into CASSLSGTEAFF.